This T cell receptor beta chain was documented in a study of CD8 T cells in Susac syndrome. Study outcomes and limitations: The study's TCR sequencing and HLA analysis covered a relatively small number of individuals, and the study acknowledged this.

Germline values: CDR1 SGDLS, CDR2 YYNGEE. The CDR3 covers 15 residues. The V and J ends lost 4 bases and 1 base respectively, with 12 bases between them. The authors reverse transcribed 0.5 to 1 ug RNA with random hexamers. It was immunoSEQ multiplex PCR that amplified TCR beta CDR3 across 54 Vbeta and 13 Jbeta. MiXCR, run by TCRdb on the immunoSEQ multiplex PCR reads, gives a single entry per CDR3 protein. The sample lists 95,000 to 150,000 distinct CDR3 sequences, around 95% seen once, with approximately 0.22% in the top ten. As for this clonotype: Its antigen is as yet unknown.

This receptor was taken from a human donor with Susac syndrome. The chain carries TRBV9 and TRBJ1-3, with D uncertain. Sequenced: CD8+ T cells from PBMCs. Here the CDR3 DNA reads TGTGCCAGCAGCCCATCCGCGGGGTCTGGAAACACCATATATTTT. It is translated as CASSPSAGSGNTIYF.